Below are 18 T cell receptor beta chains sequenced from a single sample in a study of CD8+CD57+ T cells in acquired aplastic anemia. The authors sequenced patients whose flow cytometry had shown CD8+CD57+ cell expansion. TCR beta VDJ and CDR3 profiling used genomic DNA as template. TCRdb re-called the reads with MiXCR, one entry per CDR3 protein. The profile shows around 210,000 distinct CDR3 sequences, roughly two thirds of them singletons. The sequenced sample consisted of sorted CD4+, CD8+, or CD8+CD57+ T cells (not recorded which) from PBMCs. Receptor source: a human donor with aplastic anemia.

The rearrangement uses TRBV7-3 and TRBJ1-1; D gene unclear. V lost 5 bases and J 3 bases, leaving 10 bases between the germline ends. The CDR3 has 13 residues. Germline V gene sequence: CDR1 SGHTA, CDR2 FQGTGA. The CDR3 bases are TGTGCCAGCAGCAGCGGACTTGACACTGAAGCTTTCTTT. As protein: CASSSGLDTEAFF.

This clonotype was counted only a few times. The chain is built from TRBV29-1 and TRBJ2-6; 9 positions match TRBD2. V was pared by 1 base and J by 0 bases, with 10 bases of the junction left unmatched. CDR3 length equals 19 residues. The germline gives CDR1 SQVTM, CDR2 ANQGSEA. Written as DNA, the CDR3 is TGCAGCGTTGAAGCGGGAGTAGCGGGGGTTCTCTCTGGGGCCAACGTCCTGACTTTC. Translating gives CSVEAGVAGVLSGANVLTF.

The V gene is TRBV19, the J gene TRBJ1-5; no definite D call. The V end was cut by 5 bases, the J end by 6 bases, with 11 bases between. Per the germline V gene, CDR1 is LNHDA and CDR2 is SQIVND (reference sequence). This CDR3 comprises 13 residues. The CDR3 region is CASSWEPSQPQHF. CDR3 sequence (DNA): TGTGCCAGTAGTTGGGAGCCGTCTCAGCCCCAGCATTTT.

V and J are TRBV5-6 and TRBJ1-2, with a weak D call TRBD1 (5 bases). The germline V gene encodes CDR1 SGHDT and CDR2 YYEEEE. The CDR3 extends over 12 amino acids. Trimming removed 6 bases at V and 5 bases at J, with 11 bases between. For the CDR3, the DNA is TGTGCCAGCACGCGGGGGGAGTATGGCTACACCTTC. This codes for CASTRGEYGYTF.

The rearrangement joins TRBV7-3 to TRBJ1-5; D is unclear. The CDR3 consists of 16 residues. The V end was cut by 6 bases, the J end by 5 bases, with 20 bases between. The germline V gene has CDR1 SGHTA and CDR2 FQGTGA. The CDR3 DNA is TGTGCCAGCAGTGATTGGAACAGCCGGCGAGATCAGCCCCAGCATTTT. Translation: CASSDWNSRRDQPQHF.

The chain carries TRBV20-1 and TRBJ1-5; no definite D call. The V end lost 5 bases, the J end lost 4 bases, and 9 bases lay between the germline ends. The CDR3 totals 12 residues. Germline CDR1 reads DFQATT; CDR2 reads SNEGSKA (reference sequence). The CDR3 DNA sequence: TGCAGTGCTGAGGACGGGAATCAGCCCCAGCATTTT. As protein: CSAEDGNQPQHF.

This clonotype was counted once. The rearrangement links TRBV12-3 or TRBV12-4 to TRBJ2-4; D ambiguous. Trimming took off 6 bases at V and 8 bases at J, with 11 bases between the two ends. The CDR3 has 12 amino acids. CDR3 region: CASSPGPDIQYF. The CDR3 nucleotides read TGTGCCAGCAGCCCGGGTCCTGACATTCAGTACTTC.

This CDR3 reads CASSLVAGEQYF. CDR3 coding DNA: TGTGCCAGCAGCTTAGTAGCAGGCGAGCAGTACTTC. The rearrangement joins TRBV7-6 to TRBJ2-7; no clear D gene. Trimming took 1 base from V and 6 from J, leaving 7 bases between them. This CDR3 has 12 amino acids. CDR1 and CDR2 from the germline V gene are SGHVS and FNYEAQ.

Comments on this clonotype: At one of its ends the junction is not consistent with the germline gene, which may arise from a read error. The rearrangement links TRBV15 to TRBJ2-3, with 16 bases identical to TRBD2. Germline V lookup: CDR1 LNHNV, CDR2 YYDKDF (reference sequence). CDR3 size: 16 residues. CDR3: CATSGGLAGGLGTQCF. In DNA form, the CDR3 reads TGTGCCACCAGCGGGGGACTAGCGGGGGGGCTTGGTACGCAGTGTTTT.

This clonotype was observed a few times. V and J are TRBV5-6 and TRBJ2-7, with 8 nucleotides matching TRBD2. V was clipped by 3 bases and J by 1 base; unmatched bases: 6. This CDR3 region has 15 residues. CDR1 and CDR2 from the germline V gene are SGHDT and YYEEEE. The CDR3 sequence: CASSSERGTSYEQYF. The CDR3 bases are TGTGCCAGCAGCTCCGAGCGGGGGACGTCCTACGAGCAGTACTTC. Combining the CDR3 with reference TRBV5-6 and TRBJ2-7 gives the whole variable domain DAGVTQSPTHLIKTRGQQVTLRCSPKSGHDTVSWYQQALGQGPQFIFQYYEEEERQRGNFPDRFSGHQFPNYSSELNVNALLLGDSALYLCASSSERGTSYEQYFGPGTRLTVT.

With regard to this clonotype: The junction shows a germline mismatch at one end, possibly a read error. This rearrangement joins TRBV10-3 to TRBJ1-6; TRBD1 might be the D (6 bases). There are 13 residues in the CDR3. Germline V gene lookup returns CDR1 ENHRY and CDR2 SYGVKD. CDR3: CASSQSGDSPLHF. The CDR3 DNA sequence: TGTGCCAGCAGTCAGTCAGGGGATTCACCCCTCCACTTT.

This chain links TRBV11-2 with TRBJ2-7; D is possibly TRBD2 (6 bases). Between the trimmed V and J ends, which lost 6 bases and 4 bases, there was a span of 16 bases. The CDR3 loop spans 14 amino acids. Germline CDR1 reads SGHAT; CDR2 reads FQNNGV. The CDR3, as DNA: TGTGCCAGCAGACCTCTGCGGGGTAGGTACGAGCAGTACTTC. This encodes CASRPLRGRYEQYF.

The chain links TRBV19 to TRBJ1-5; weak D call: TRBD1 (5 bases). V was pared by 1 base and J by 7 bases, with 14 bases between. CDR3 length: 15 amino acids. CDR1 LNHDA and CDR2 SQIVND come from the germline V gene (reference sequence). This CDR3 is CASSIGDGAQQPQHF. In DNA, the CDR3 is TGTGCCAGTAGTATAGGCGATGGGGCACAACAGCCCCAGCATTTT.

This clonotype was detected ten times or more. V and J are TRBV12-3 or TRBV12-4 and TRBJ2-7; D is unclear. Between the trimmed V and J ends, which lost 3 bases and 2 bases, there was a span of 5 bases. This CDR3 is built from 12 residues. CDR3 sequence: CASSFGTYEQYF. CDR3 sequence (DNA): TGTGCCAGCAGTTTTGGGACCTACGAGCAGTACTTC.

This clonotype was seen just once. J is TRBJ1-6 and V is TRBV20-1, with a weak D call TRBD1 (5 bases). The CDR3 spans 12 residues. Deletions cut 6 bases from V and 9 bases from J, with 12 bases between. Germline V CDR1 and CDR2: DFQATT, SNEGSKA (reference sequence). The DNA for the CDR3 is TGCAGTGCAGCAGGGCCAGGTTCACCCCTCCACTTT. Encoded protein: CSAAGPGSPLHF.

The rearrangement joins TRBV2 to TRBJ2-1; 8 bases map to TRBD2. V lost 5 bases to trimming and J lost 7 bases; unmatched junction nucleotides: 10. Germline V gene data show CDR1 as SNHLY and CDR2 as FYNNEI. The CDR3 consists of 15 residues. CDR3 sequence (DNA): TGTGCCAGCAGTCCCCCCGGGGGGGGGGGTAATGAGCAGTTCTTC. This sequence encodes CASSPPGGGGNEQFF.

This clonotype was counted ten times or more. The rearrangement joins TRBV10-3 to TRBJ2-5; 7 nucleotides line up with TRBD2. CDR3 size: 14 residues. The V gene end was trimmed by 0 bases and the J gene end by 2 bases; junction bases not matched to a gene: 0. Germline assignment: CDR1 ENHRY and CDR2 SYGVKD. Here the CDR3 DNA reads TGTGCCATCAGTGAGTCAGCGGGGCAAGAGACCCAGTACTTC. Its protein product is CAISESAGQETQYF.

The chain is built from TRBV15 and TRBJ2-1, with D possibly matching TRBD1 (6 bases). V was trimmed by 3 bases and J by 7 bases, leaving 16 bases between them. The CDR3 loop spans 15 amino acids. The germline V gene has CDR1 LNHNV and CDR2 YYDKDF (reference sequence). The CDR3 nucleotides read TGTGCCACCAGCAGCTTGGGGGCTAGACCGAATGAGCAGTTCTTC. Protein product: CATSSLGARPNEQFF.